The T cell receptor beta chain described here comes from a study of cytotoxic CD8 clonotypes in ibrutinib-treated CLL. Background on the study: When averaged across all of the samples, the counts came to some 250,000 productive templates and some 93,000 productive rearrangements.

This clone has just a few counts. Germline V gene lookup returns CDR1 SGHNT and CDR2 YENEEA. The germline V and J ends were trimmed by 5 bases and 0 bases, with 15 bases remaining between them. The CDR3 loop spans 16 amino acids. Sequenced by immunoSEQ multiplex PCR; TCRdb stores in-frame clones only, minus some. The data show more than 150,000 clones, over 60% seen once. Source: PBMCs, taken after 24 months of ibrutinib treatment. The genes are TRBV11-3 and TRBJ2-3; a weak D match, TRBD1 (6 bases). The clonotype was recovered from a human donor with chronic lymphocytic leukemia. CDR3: CASSQYGTKSTDTQYF. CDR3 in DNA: TGTGCCAGCAGCCAATACGGGACAAAAAGCACAGATACGCAGTATTTT.